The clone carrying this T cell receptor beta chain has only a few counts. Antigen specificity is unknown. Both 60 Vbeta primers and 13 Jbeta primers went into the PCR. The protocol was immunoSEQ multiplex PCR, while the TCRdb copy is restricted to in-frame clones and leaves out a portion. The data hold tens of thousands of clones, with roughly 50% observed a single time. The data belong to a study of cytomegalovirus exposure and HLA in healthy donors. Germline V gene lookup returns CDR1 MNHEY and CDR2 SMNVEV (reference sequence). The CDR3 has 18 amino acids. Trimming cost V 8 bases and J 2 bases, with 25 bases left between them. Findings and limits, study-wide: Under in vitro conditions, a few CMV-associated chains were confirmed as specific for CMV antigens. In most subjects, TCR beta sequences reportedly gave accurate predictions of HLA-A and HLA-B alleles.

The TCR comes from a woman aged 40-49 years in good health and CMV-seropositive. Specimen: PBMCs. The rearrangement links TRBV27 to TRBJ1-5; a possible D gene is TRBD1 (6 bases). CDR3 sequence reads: CASLLPTGISYCNQPQHF. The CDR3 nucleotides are TGTGCCAGCCTCTTACCTACAGGGATAAGTTATTGCAATCAGCCCCAGCATTTT.